A selection of T cell receptor beta chains follows, all from one sample in a study of cytomegalovirus exposure and HLA in healthy donors. Assay: immunoSEQ multiplex PCR; the TCRdb copy retains only in-frame clones and omits some. The table shows over 130,000 clones, with 70% occurring only once. The sample was PBMCs. The receptors here all came from a woman in her thirties in good health and CMV-seronegative. CDR3s include the opening cysteine and the closing phenylalanine or tryptophan. Part of the rows lack a size; the others show once, few, many or a class for expanded clones.

TRBV9	TRBJ2-7	NA	CASSPATGNEQYF
TRBV5-1	TRBJ1-2	NA	CASSLDMTEVYGYTF
TRBV5-6	TRBJ2-3	NA	CASNQGRRTDTQYF
TRBV4-1	TRBJ1-5	NA	CASSQGAGSNQPQHF
TRBV28	TRBJ1-5	few	CASSQTTGVQPQHF
TRBV6-5	NA	NA	CASSYSTGNSYEQYF
TRBV6-5	TRBJ1-2	NA	CASSYPGGGYTF
TRBV19	TRBJ1-5	NA	CASSLRLQGDQPQHF
TRBV28	TRBJ2-7	NA	CASSLLLTSGRAEQYF
TRBV10-3	TRBJ2-1	NA	CAISDLGRGHWDEQFF
TRBV10-2	TRBJ2-3	NA	CASSEARGGDTQYF
TRBV27	TRBJ1-1	NA	CASSLGGNTEAFF
TRBV30	TRBJ1-5	few	CAWSVKDRISYSNQPQHF
TRBV7-2	TRBJ2-5	NA	CASSWTSGGSSETQYF
TRBV7-7	TRBJ2-5	NA	CASSLGGLAGEETQYF
TRBV6-1	TRBJ2-7	NA	CASSEGMGGASYEQYF
TRBV10-3	TRBJ2-7	NA	CAISGSGVYSLYEQYF
TRBV28	TRBJ2-3	NA	CASSLRTSGATDTQYF
TRBV27	TRBJ2-6	NA	CAGTGAWIAGANVLTF
TRBV6-4	TRBJ2-3	NA	CASSDGRGSTDTQYF
TRBV6-4	TRBJ2-3	NA	CASSAGETDTQYF
TRBV5-1	TRBJ2-2	NA	CASSLVSGGPNTGELFF
TRBV4-1	TRBJ2-5	NA	CASSQGRLAGSRETQYF
TRBV19	TRBJ1-1	NA	CASSRDRGVEAFF
TRBV6-1	TRBJ2-3	NA	CASTARGLSTDTQYF
TRBV7-6	TRBJ2-2	NA	CASSFSSGAVKTGELFF
TRBV7-6	TRBJ1-3	NA	CASSQGQGGGGNTIYF
TRBV9	TRBJ2-2	NA	CASSVGGGNTGELFF
TRBV5-1	TRBJ2-3	few	CASSAGLAGDTQYF
TRBV6-6	TRBJ2-3	NA	CASSTPGEGVPHTQYF
TRBV6-1	TRBJ2-1	few	CASRQQNEQFF
TRBV19	TRBJ1-1	NA	CASSQVVGGTEAFF
TRBV25-1	TRBJ2-2	NA	CASSPMTAPNTGELFF
TRBV28	TRBJ2-7	NA	CASSFRYEQYF
TRBV5-6	TRBJ2-7	NA	CASSLRGGPIQQYF
TRBV9	TRBJ1-1	NA	CASSVGVGGTEAFF
TRBV4-2	TRBJ2-5	NA	CASSQGLAGGRETQYF
TRBV19	TRBJ1-2	few	CASRSTGAGYTF
TRBV18	TRBJ2-1	NA	CASSPVYETSGGAYNEQFF
TRBV7-3	TRBJ2-3	NA	CASSFGSTDTQYF
TRBV6-5	TRBJ1-1	NA	CASSYFSRATEAFF
TRBV28	TRBJ2-5	NA	CASSWVSGGSETQYF
TRBV7-2	TRBJ2-5	NA	CASSPGTSGESQYF
TRBV30	TRBJ1-1	NA	CAWSLLTEAFF
TRBV28	TRBJ2-5	NA	CASSPPGQRGETQYF
TRBV5-8	TRBJ2-5	NA	CASSRRQTQETQYF
TRBV25-1	TRBJ1-2	NA	CASSLTGAAGYTF
TRBV5-1	TRBJ1-2	NA	CASSLTGAGYGYTF
TRBV19	TRBJ1-5	NA	CASSMEHGVLRDQPQHF
TRBV6-1	TRBJ2-6	NA	CASSASRVQSFSGANVLTF
TRBV11-2	TRBJ2-5	NA	CASSNLGIYQETQYF